What follows are 19 T cell receptor beta chains derived from one specimen sequenced in a study of identical twins. MiXCR was run by TCRdb on the 5' RACE reads, yielding one entry per CDR3 protein. The table includes some 1,700,000 distinct CDR3 sequences, about 32% detected once. The source material was cord blood. Source of these receptors: a newborn girl in good health.

The chain employs TRBV6-2 or TRBV6-3 and TRBJ2-3; D not certain. Germline V gives CDR1 MNHEY, CDR2 SVGEGT. Trimming pared 2 bases from V and 2 bases from J, leaving 8 bases between. The CDR3 has 14 amino acids. This CDR3 is CASSYKVSTDTQYF. Here the CDR3 DNA reads TGTGCCAGCAGTTACAAGGTATCCACAGATACGCAGTATTTT.

This clonotype was seen a few times. The rearrangement joins TRBV14 to TRBJ2-3, with a possible D match to TRBD1 (5 bases). Germline CDR1 and CDR2: SGHDN and FVKESK. V lost 3 bases, J lost 4 bases, and 8 bases lay in between. There are 13 residues in the CDR3. CDR3 amino acids: CASSHRAPDTQYF. In DNA form, the CDR3 reads TGTGCCAGCAGCCACAGGGCCCCAGATACGCAGTATTTT.

The chain combines TRBV6-1 with TRBJ1-2; 9 nucleotides align to TRBD1. Germline assignment: CDR1 MNHNS and CDR2 SASEGT. With 4 bases clipped from V and 0 bases from J, the junction kept 12 bases outside the gene matches. The CDR3 has 18 residues. CDR3 coding DNA: TGTGCCAGCAGTGGAATCCGGGACAGGGCACAACCTAACTATGGCTACACCTTC. It codes for CASSGIRDRAQPNYGYTF.

This clonotype was seen only a few times. This chain links TRBV7-8 with TRBJ2-1; no firm D call. V gave up 5 bases and J gave up 6 bases, with 11 bases separating them. The CDR3 contains 13 residues. The germline CDR1 and CDR2 sequences are SGHVS and FQNEAQ. Here the CDR3 DNA reads TGTGCCAGCAGCCCGATGATATGCAATGAGCAGTTCTTC. Its protein product is CASSPMICNEQFF.

This clonotype has only one observation. With a much larger clone just one base away, this may be a read error. This chain uses TRBV28 with TRBJ2-1; tentatively, D is TRBD1 or TRBD2 (5 bases each). The ends were cut back, 5 bases at V and 9 bases at J, with 14 bases in the middle. The V gene's germline CDR1 is MDHEN and CDR2 SYDVKM. The length of the CDR3 is 13 residues. The CDR3 here is CASSLYAGSEQFF. CDR3 nucleotides: TGTGCCAGCAGTCTCTATGCAGGGAGTGAGCAGTTCTTC.

J is TRBJ1-6 and V is TRBV6-5; D gene ambiguous. Germline V gene lookup returns CDR1 MNHEY and CDR2 SVGAGI. CDR3 size: 15 residues. V was pared by 7 bases and J by 7 bases, with 17 bases between. Written as DNA, the CDR3 is TGTGCCAGCACCCGAACCCGCGCGTTAAATTCACCCCTCCACTTT. It translates to CASTRTRALNSPLHF.

This clonotype was recorded at least ten times. The chain uses TRBV4-2 and TRBJ2-3, with D possibly being TRBD2 (7 bases). Per germline, CDR1 LGHNA and CDR2 YNFKEQ. V gave up 6 bases and J gave up 0 bases, with 10 bases separating them. The CDR3 is 14 amino acids. This CDR3 is CASSRGASTDTQYF. Written as DNA, the CDR3 is TGTGCCAGCAGTCGGGGGGCTAGCACAGATACGCAGTATTTT.

The rearrangement links TRBV2 to TRBJ2-7, with TRBD1 as a possible D gene (6 bases). The germline CDR1 and CDR2 sequences are SNHLY and FYNNEI. The CDR3 totals 10 residues. V gave up 9 bases and J gave up 6 bases, with 9 bases separating them. In DNA, the CDR3 is TGTGCCAGTCAGGGGCTCGAGCAGTACTTC. It codes for CASQGLEQYF.

This clonotype has a handful of counts. The chain recombines TRBV20-1 with TRBJ2-3; TRBD2 matches 11 bases. CDR1 and CDR2 (germline): DFQATT, SNEGSKA (reference sequence). The J segment lost 0 bases and the V segment lost 3 bases, leaving 14 bases of the junction unmatched. The CDR3 has 19 residues. For the CDR3, the DNA is TGCAGTGCTAGTGGACCGGAACTAGCGGGAGCCTTAAGCACAGATACGCAGTATTTT. Translating it yields CSASGPELAGALSTDTQYF.

The chain combines TRBV4-2 with TRBJ1-2; a weak D match, TRBD1 (5 bases). V dropped 0 bases and J dropped 4 bases, with 12 bases sitting between them. This CDR3 is built from 15 residues. Germline values: CDR1 LGHNA, CDR2 YNFKEQ. The CDR3 sequence is CASSQDMSQGYGYTF. In DNA, the CDR3 is TGTGCCAGCAGCCAAGACATGAGCCAGGGCTATGGCTACACCTTC.

With respect to this clonotype: This may be a read error, as it is one base from a much larger clone. The genes are TRBV12-3 or TRBV12-4 and TRBJ2-6; D possibly matches TRBD1 or TRBD2 (5 bases each). The CDR3 is made up of 17 amino acids. The CDR3 DNA reads TGTGCCAGCAGTTTATGGGACCCCTACTCTGGGGCCAACGTCCCGACTTTC. Its protein is CASSLWDPYSGANVPTF.

This clonotype was detected only a few times. The chain recombines TRBV28 with TRBJ2-7; 7 bases line up with TRBD2. From germline, CDR1 is MDHEN and CDR2 SYDVKM. The CDR3 consists of 13 residues. The J segment lost 0 bases and the V segment lost 8 bases, leaving 4 bases of the junction unmatched. Here the CDR3 reads CASQSGTSYEQYF. The CDR3 nucleotides are TGTGCCAGCCAGAGCGGGACCTCCTACGAGCAGTACTTC.

The chain recombines TRBV7-2 with TRBJ2-1; the D gene is possibly TRBD2 (6 bases). This CDR3 has 15 amino acids. Germline values: CDR1 SGHTA, CDR2 FQGNSA. Trimming removed 5 bases at V and 4 bases at J, with 15 bases between. CDR3 nucleotide sequence: TGTGCCAGCAGCCGGGACTTCCCTCCATACAATGAGCAGTTCTTC. Amino acids: CASSRDFPPYNEQFF.

Note on this clonotype: A junction end diverges from the germline sequence, so it may reflect a read error. This chain joins TRBV18 and TRBJ1-6; 9 nucleotides match TRBD1. Germline V gene sequence: CDR1 KGHSH, CDR2 LQKENI. This CDR3 comprises 14 residues. DNA of the CDR3: TGTGCCAGCTCACCAGATACAGGGGGCTCACCCCCCCACTTT. This sequence encodes CASSPDTGGSPPHF.

The chain links TRBV27 to TRBJ2-5; 11 bases map to TRBD2. Germline-derived CDR1 and CDR2 are MNHEY and SMNVEV (reference sequence). The CDR3 consists of 16 residues. The V gene end was trimmed by 8 bases and the J gene end by 2 bases; junction bases not matched to a gene: 10. CDR3 bases: TGTGCCAGCCGTGACCGACTAGCGGGGAGGCAAGAGACCCAGTACTTC. It codes for CASRDRLAGRQETQYF.

This clonotype was seen repeatedly, ten times or more. This chain connects TRBV29-1 to TRBJ2-7; D remains unclear. CDR1 and CDR2 (germline): SQVTM, ANQGSEA. This CDR3 contains 12 residues. Trimming shortened V by 6 bases and J by 1 base, and 10 bases separated the two germline ends. This chain's CDR3 is CSVAERSYEQYF. CDR3 sequence (DNA): TGCAGCGTCGCGGAAAGGTCCTACGAGCAGTACTTC.

This chain uses TRBV6-1 with TRBJ2-3; D not certain. V dropped 6 bases and J dropped 0 bases, with 16 bases sitting between them. This CDR3 is 16 amino acids long. In germline, CDR1 is MNHNS, CDR2 SASEGT. This CDR3 reads CASRVEPRLSTDTQYF. The CDR3 DNA reads as TGTGCCAGCAGGGTGGAACCGCGTCTCAGCACAGATACGCAGTATTTT.

Many counts were recorded for this clonotype. J is TRBJ1-2 and V is TRBV20-1; the D gene is possibly TRBD1 (6 bases). Looked up from germline, CDR1 is DFQATT and CDR2 is SNEGSKA (reference sequence). The germline V and J ends were trimmed by 1 base and 1 base, with 10 bases remaining between them. This CDR3 spans 14 amino acids. In DNA form, the CDR3 reads TGCAGTGCTAGAGTCAGGGGTCTTAACTATGGCTACACCTTC. It specifies CSARVRGLNYGYTF.

The rearrangement uses TRBV3-1 and TRBJ2-7; D might be TRBD2 (6 bases). CDR1 and CDR2 (germline): LGHDT, YNNKEL (reference sequence). Trimming left V 1 base short and J 2 bases short, with 15 bases between. CDR3 size: 16 residues. CDR3 region: CASSQVPLTGAYEQYF. The CDR3 coding sequence is TGTGCCAGCAGCCAAGTGCCCCTTACGGGAGCCTACGAGCAGTACTTC.